This TCR beta chain emerged from a study of blood T cell repertoires in COVID-19. CDR1 and CDR2 from the germline V gene are SGHTS and YDEGEE. The CDR3 covers 11 residues. V was shortened by 4 bases and J by 2 bases, with 4 bases between the two germline ends. Some clones are missing from TCRdb's copy, which holds only in-frame ones; the method was immunoSEQ multiplex PCR. This table has tens of thousands of clones, about three quarters appearing once. The source material was peripheral blood. V usage is TRBV5-8 and J usage is TRBJ2-7; D gene uncertain. The TCR originated in a human donor in a cohort sampled during active COVID-19. The CDR3 DNA reads TGTGCCAGCAGCGGGCCCTACGAGCAGTACTTC. It codes for CASSGPYEQYF.